This entry lists 23 T cell receptor beta chains sequenced from one sample in a study of cytomegalovirus exposure and HLA in healthy donors (TCRdb year 2017). Libraries came from the immunoSEQ multiplex PCR assay. For the multiplex PCR, a mixture combining 60 forward primers for TCR Vbeta segments and 13 reverse primers for TCR Jbeta segments was used. TCRdb stores this immuneACCESS table with in-frame sequences only. Part of the clones is absent; in the studies checked, under half of the shortfall reflects unresolved V genes, and no reason is known for the rest. The sample table contains roughly 120,000 clones; only one count was recorded for about three quarters of them. In total, the top ten clones hold 8% to 8.5% of the sample. The sample comprised PBMCs. All receptors come from a woman aged 40-49 years in good health and CMV-seropositive.

The rearrangement joins TRBV6-6 to TRBJ2-1; D uncertain. V lost 0 bases, J lost 10 bases, and 10 bases lay in between. The CDR3 contains 13 residues. Germline V gives CDR1 MNHNY, CDR2 SVGAGI (reference sequence). CDR3 coding DNA: TGTGCCAGCAGTTACTCGGGCTACCTAGAGCAGTTCTTC. The encoded protein is CASSYSGYLEQFF.

The chain's CDR3 is CASSPTGLTGELFF. The CDR3 nucleotides read TGTGCCAGCAGCCCAACAGGGCTCACCGGGGAGCTGTTTTTT. The J gene is TRBJ2-2, the V gene TRBV11-2; TRBD1 might be the D (6 bases). Germline CDR1 SGHAT, CDR2 FQNNGV. There are 14 residues in the CDR3. V lost 5 bases, J lost 4 bases, and 11 bases lay in between. Looking up the rest from reference TRBV11-2 and TRBJ2-2 gives the full variable domain: EAGVAQSPRYKIIEKRQSVAFWCNPISGHATLYWYQQILGQGPKLLIQFQNNGVVDDSQLPKDRFSAERLKGVDSTLKIQPAKLEDSAVYLCASSPTGLTGELFFGEGSRLTVL.

V usage is TRBV11-2 and J usage is TRBJ1-4; D remains unclear. The CDR3 contains 13 residues. V was pared by 7 bases and J by 8 bases, with 14 bases between. The germline gives CDR1 SGHAT, CDR2 FQNNGV. CDR3 sequence: CASNGFVGEKLFF. The DNA of the CDR3 is TGTGCCAGCAACGGATTCGTCGGGGAAAAACTGTTTTTT.

The chain carries TRBV29-1 and TRBJ2-7, with a weak D call TRBD1 (5 bases). V lost 6 bases and J 3 bases, leaving 15 bases between the germline ends. The germline CDR1 and CDR2 sequences are SQVTM and ANQGSEA. The CDR3 consists of 13 residues. In DNA form, the CDR3 reads TGCAGCGTGGGCCCTGGGCAGGGCTACGAGCAGTACTTC. It translates to CSVGPGQGYEQYF.

This clone was seen just once. V gene TRBV5-1 combines with J gene TRBJ1-1; 7 bases are a match to TRBD1. The CDR3 contains 13 residues. Looked up from germline, CDR1 is SGHRS and CDR2 is YFSETQ. V lost 4 bases, J lost 5 bases, and 5 bases stayed unmatched. This CDR3 reads CASSGGGETEAFF. The CDR3 bases are TGCGCCAGCAGCGGAGGGGGCGAGACTGAAGCTTTCTTT.

This clone was counted a single time. The chain recombines TRBV25-1 with TRBJ1-6, with 9 bases identical to TRBD1. In germline, CDR1 is MGHDK, CDR2 SYGVNS. The CDR3 is 17 residues long. V trimming: 3 bases; J trimming: 6 bases; junction bases outside the gene matches: 9. CDR3 residues: CASSETGGGLGNSPLHF. CDR3 DNA sequence: TGTGCCAGCAGTGAGACAGGGGGTGGCCTTGGTAATTCACCCCTCCACTTT.

The DNA of the CDR3 is TGCAGCGTTGTTGTTCAGGGAAACACTGAAGCTTTCTTT. This translates into CSVVVQGNTEAFF. The rearrangement uses TRBV29-1 and TRBJ1-1; maybe TRBD1 (5 bases). The CDR3 is 13 amino acids. Between the trimmed V and J ends, which lost 4 bases and 2 bases, there was a span of 11 bases. CDR1 and CDR2 from the germline V gene are SQVTM and ANQGSEA.

This clone has more than one count but fewer than ten. The CDR3 is CASSLTGAVDQPQHF. CDR3 sequence (DNA): TGTGCCAGCAGCTTAACGGGGGCGGTAGATCAGCCCCAGCATTTT. The J gene is TRBJ1-5, the V gene TRBV7-3, with D tentatively TRBD1 (6 bases). V lost 0 bases and J 5 bases, leaving 11 bases between the germline ends. The CDR3 loop spans 15 amino acids. Germline V gene data show CDR1 as SGHTA and CDR2 as FQGTGA.

This chain links TRBV7-2 with TRBJ2-5; TRBD2 matches at 8 bases. From germline, CDR1 is SGHTA and CDR2 FQGNSA. The CDR3 contains 13 residues. J gave up 4 bases and V 5 bases, and 3 bases lay outside the gene matches. The CDR3 loop is CASSLGTRETQYF. Here the CDR3 DNA reads TGTGCCAGCAGCCTCGGGACTAGAGAGACCCAGTACTTC.

The chain recombines TRBV10-3 with TRBJ1-2; tentative D call: TRBD1 (6 bases). Trimming shortened V by 5 bases and J by 3 bases, and 13 bases separated the two germline ends. The CDR3 is 14 amino acids. Germline-derived CDR1 and CDR2 are ENHRY and SYGVKD. This chain's CDR3 is CAISRSGEDYGYTF. The CDR3, as DNA: TGTGCCATCAGTCGATCAGGGGAAGACTATGGCTACACCTTC.

This clone was detected only a few times. The chain employs TRBV4-3 and TRBJ2-7; D not resolved. Germline V gene lookup returns CDR1 LGHNA and CDR2 YSLEER. V lost 0 bases to trimming and J lost 1 base, with 16 bases between them. The CDR3 runs to 17 residues. Here the CDR3 reads CASSQESAAAWSYEQYF. The CDR3 region has the DNA TGCGCCAGCAGCCAAGAGAGCGCGGCGGCGTGGTCCTACGAGCAGTACTTC.

This clone was seen a handful of times. The chain couples TRBV10-1 to TRBJ2-7, with 8 bases that match TRBD1. Unmatched junction bases numbered 11, after V lost 2 bases and J lost 5 bases. The germline V gene encodes CDR1 WNHNN and CDR2 SYGVQD (reference sequence). The CDR3 sequence is 16 residues long. The CDR3 DNA sequence: TGCGCCAGCAGTGAGATCGCGACAGGGGTTTCCCACGAGCAGTACTTC. Protein product: CASSEIATGVSHEQYF.

This chain links TRBV4-1 with TRBJ2-1; 7 nucleotides align to TRBD2. The germline CDR1 and CDR2 sequences are MGHRA and YSYEKL. This CDR3 comprises 14 residues. The trim removed 4 bases at V and 9 bases at J, leaving 9 bases unmatched. The CDR3 region has the DNA TGCGCCAGCAGCCGAGATCCAGCGGGGACTGAGCAGTTCTTC. It yields the protein CASSRDPAGTEQFF.

The chain carries TRBV9 and TRBJ1-6; D not resolved. The V gene lost 3 bases and the J gene lost 4 bases, with 14 bases spanning the gap. CDR1 is SGDLS, CDR2 YYNGEE, per germline. The CDR3 contains 16 residues. CDR3 protein: CASSANPTEYNSPLHF. CDR3 nucleotide sequence: TGTGCCAGCAGCGCGAACCCAACAGAATATAATTCACCCCTCCACTTT.

As DNA, the CDR3 is TGTGCCAGCAGCTTCTTAGGGGGATATGGCTACACCTTC. Protein sequence: CASSFLGGYGYTF. The chain has TRBV11-3 and TRBJ1-2; possible D gene TRBD1, 6 bases. The V end was cut by 3 bases, the J end by 5 bases, with 10 bases between. Germline CDR1 reads SGHNT; CDR2 reads YENEEA. The CDR3 totals 13 residues.

The chain recombines TRBV7-9 with TRBJ1-2; tentative D call: TRBD1 (5 bases). The CDR3 sequence is 18 residues long. Germline CDR1 and CDR2: SEHNR and FQNEAQ (reference sequence). V lost 5 bases, J lost 0 bases, and 22 bases lay in between. The CDR3 DNA is TGTGCCAGCAGCCTGTGGACCGGGGACTACCCAACTAACTATGGCTACACCTTC. Translated, it gives CASSLWTGDYPTNYGYTF.

The CDR3 bases are TGCGCCAGCAGCTTGGATCCAGGGCAAGGAGGGCGGAACACTGAAGCTTTCTTT. Translating it yields CASSLDPGQGGRNTEAFF. This chain joins TRBV5-1 and TRBJ1-1, with TRBD1 as a possible D gene (5 bases). The CDR3 totals 18 residues. Germline assignment: CDR1 SGHRS and CDR2 YFSETQ. Trimming removed 0 bases from V and 1 base from J, with 19 bases in between.

This chain joins TRBV6-6 and TRBJ2-1, with D maybe TRBD2 (6 bases). V gave up 3 bases and J gave up 9 bases, with 15 bases separating them. CDR3 length equals 14 residues. Germline CDR1 is MNHNY and CDR2 is SVGAGI (reference sequence). The CDR3 coding sequence is TGTGCCAGCAGTTATTTGGGGACTGTGGGTGAGCAGTTCTTC. It specifies CASSYLGTVGEQFF.

This rearrangement joins TRBV19 to TRBJ1-1; D is possibly TRBD1 (6 bases). Trimming took 5 bases from V and 1 from J, leaving 14 bases between them. The V gene's germline CDR1 is LNHDA and CDR2 SQIVND (reference sequence). The CDR3 consists of 15 residues. The CDR3 DNA reads as TGTGCCAGTAGTCCCCGGACAGCGAGGAACACTGAAGCTTTCTTT. It specifies CASSPRTARNTEAFF.

The rearrangement uses TRBV18 and TRBJ1-1; tentative D call: TRBD1 (5 bases). The CDR3 runs to 13 residues. The ends were cut back, 2 bases at V and 3 bases at J, with 7 bases in the middle. Germline loops: CDR1 KGHSH, CDR2 LQKENI. The CDR3 sequence is CASSPSRDTEAFF. Written as DNA, the CDR3 is TGTGCCAGCTCACCATCCAGGGACACTGAAGCTTTCTTT.

This chain links TRBV4-2 with TRBJ1-1, with a weak D call TRBD1 (6 bases). Germline V gene sequence: CDR1 LGHNA, CDR2 YNFKEQ. This CDR3 is built from 15 residues. Trimming left V 2 bases short and J 5 bases short, with 15 bases between. The CDR3 DNA follows: TGTGCCAGCAGCCAAAACAGGGCCGTTCGAACTGAAGCTTTCTTT. It encodes CASSQNRAVRTEAFF.

This clone showed up just a few times. The chain combines TRBV7-9 with TRBJ1-6; D gene unclear. The germline CDR1 and CDR2 sequences are SEHNR and FQNEAQ (reference sequence). V was cut by 5 bases and J by 5 bases, with 13 bases left in between. The CDR3 covers 15 residues. CDR3 region: CASSPSGSDNSPLHF. The CDR3 DNA reads as TGTGCCAGCAGCCCATCGGGTTCGGATAATTCACCCCTCCACTTT.

This rearrangement joins TRBV10-3 to TRBJ1-6; 7 bases are shared with TRBD1. CDR1 is ENHRY and CDR2 is SYGVKD in the germline V gene. The CDR3 covers 15 residues. V lost 5 bases and J lost 8; bases outside the gene matches: 9. The CDR3 here is CAISRQGSSDSPLHF. DNA for the CDR3: TGTGCCATCAGTCGACAGGGAAGTTCGGATTCACCCCTCCACTTT.